This entry is about one T cell receptor (beta chain). Its specificity is unknown. Assay used: immunoSEQ multiplex PCR; TCRdb lists only in-frame clones, some missing. The sample includes 500,000 or so clones, nearly 90% seen only once; the top ten take over 2%. This sample stems from a study of Ad26.COV2.S vaccination and SARS-CoV-2 variants. Study information: Intramuscular Ad26.COV2.S at 5x10^10 or 1x10^11 viral particles. The study's findings and limits: Total responses of T cells may have been underestimated by the analyses of TCR breadth and depth.

This CDR3 comprises 16 residues. Looked up from germline, CDR1 is LNHDA and CDR2 is SQIVND (reference sequence). V trimming: 6 bases; J trimming: 1 base; junction bases outside the gene matches: 9. Regarding treatment: about 20 received Ad26.COV2.S at low or high dose, single or two shots; about 5 received placebo; per-sample allocation not given. The samples were gathered on day 63 after the first injection of vaccine or placebo. An adult donor aged 18-55 years was enrolled in Boston. This clonotype was sampled from a person between 18 and 59 years old who received the Ad26.COV2.S COVID-19 vaccine or a placebo. The material sequenced was peripheral blood, taken in a trial of Ad26.COV2.S vaccine versus placebo. The chain carries TRBV19 and TRBJ1-5, with 7 bases fitting TRBD1. The CDR3 nucleotides are TGTGCCAGTAGCTTACAGGGGAGAGGAAGCAATCAGCCCCAGCATTTT. It yields the protein CASSLQGRGSNQPQHF.